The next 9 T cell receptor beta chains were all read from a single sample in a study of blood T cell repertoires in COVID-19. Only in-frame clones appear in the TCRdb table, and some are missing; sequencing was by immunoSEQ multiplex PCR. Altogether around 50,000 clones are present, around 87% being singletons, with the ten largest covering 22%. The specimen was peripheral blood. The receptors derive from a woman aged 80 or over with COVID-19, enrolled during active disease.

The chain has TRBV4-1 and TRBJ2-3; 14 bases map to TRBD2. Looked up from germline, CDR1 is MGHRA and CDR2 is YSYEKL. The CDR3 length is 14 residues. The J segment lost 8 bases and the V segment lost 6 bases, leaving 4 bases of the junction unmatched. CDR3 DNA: TGCGCCAGCAGGGGACTAGCGGGGGAAGGTACGCAGTATTTT. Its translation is CASRGLAGEGTQYF.

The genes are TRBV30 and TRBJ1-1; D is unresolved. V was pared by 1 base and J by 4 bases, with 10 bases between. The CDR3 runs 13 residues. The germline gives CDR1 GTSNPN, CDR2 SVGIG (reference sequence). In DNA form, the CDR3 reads TGTGCCTGGAGTGCGCTTCGGGGCACTGAAGCTTTCTTT. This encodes CAWSALRGTEAFF.

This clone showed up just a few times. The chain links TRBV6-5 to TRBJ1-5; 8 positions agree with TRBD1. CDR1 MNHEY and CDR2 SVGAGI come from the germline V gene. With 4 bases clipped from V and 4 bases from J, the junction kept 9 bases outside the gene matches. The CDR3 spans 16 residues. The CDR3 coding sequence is TGTGCCAGCAGTTCCTCCAATCAGGGGGCGAATCAGCCCCAGCATTTT. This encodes CASSSSNQGANQPQHF.

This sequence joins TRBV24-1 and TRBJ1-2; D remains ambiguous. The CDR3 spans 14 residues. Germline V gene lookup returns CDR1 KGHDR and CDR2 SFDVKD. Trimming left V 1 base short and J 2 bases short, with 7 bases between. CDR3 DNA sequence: TGTGCCACCAGTGATTTTTCGAGAAACTATGGCTACACCTTC. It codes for CATSDFSRNYGYTF.

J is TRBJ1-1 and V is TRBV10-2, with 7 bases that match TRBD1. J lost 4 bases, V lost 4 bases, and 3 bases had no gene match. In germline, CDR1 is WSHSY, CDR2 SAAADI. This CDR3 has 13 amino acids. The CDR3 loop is CASSGQGATEAFF. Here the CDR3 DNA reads TGCGCCAGCAGTGGACAGGGAGCCACTGAAGCTTTCTTT.

CDR3 sequence (DNA): TGTGCCAGCAGTTACGGTTGGCAGACAACTAATGAAAAACTGTTTTTT. This gives the protein CASSYGWQTTNEKLFF. The chain is built from TRBV6-5 and TRBJ1-4; D remains unclear. V dropped 2 bases and J dropped 0 bases, with 10 bases sitting between them. The CDR3 is made up of 16 amino acids. Germline loops: CDR1 MNHEY, CDR2 SVGAGI.

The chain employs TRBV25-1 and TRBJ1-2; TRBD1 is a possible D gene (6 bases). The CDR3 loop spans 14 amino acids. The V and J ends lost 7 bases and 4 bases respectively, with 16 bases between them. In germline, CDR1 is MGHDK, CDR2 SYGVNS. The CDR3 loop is CASKAGGSFYGYTF. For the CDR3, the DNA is TGTGCCAGCAAGGCGGGGGGCAGTTTCTATGGCTACACCTTC.

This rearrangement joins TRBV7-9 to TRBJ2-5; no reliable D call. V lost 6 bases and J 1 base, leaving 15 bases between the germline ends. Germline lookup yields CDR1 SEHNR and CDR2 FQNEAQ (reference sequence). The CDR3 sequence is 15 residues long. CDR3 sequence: CASSNTLGTQETQYF. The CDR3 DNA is TGTGCCAGCAGTAATACGTTGGGCACCCAAGAGACCCAGTACTTC.

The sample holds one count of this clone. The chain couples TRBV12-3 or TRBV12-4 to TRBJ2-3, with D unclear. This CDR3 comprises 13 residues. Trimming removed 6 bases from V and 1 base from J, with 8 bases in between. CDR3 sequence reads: CASRTLRTDTQYF. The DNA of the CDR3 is TGTGCCAGCAGAACTTTGCGCACAGATACGCAGTATTTT.